Each of the 8 T cell receptor beta chains below was sequenced from the same sample in a study of T cells in Graves' hyperthyroidism and ophthalmopathy (dated by TCRdb to the late 2010s). The library was built by means of multiplex PCR. TCRdb shows the sequencer as Illumina HiSeq 2000. The TCR beta CDR3 regions were amplified from the RNA transcripts. A first-round RT-PCR of the TCR CDR3 used the HTBI primer set with the Qiagen OneStep RT-PCR kit. Using fastp trimming at Q25 and MiXCR clonotype assembly, TCRdb reanalyzed the public sequencing data and kept in-frame beta chains. CDR3 protein sequences are deduplicated, and each keeps its most common genes and DNA. Here the sample has 350,000 to 450,000 distinct CDR3 sequences; more than 12% occur a single time. 25% to 30% of the sample is taken by the ten largest. Sequenced: blood. Receptors were obtained from a man aged 50 to 60 with Graves' ophthalmopathy.

This clonotype appeared many times. This chain uses TRBV5-1 with TRBJ2-5, with a weak D call TRBD2 (6 bases). V lost 1 base and J lost 5, with 12 bases in between. CDR3 size: 14 residues. The germline V gene encodes CDR1 SGHRS and CDR2 YFSETQ. In DNA form, the CDR3 reads TGCGCCAGCAGCTTGTCCGGGGACTGGGAGACCCAGTACTTC. Translation: CASSLSGDWETQYF. The full variable domain, its missing parts supplied by reference TRBV5-1 and TRBJ2-5, is KAGVTQTPRYLIKTRGQQVTLSCSPISGHRSVSWYQQTPGQGLQFLFEYFSETQRNKGNFPGRFSGRQFSNSRSEMNVSTLELGDSALYLCASSLSGDWETQYFGPGTRLLVL.

This clonotype was detected only a few times. V is TRBV19 and J is TRBJ1-5; D call uncertain. The CDR3 extends over 15 amino acids. V was cut by 0 bases and J by 2 bases, with 8 bases left in between. CDR1 is LNHDA and CDR2 is SQIVND in the germline V gene (reference sequence). The chain's CDR3 is CASSIDPGGNQPQHF. The DNA for the CDR3 is TGTGCCAGTAGTATAGATCCCGGTGGCAATCAGCCCCAGCATTTT.

The rearrangement links TRBV7-9 to TRBJ2-6, with TRBD2 matching over 7 bases. The germline V gene has CDR1 SEHNR and CDR2 FQNEAQ (reference sequence). J lost 3 bases, V lost 4 bases, and 18 bases had no gene match. The CDR3 contains 20 residues. The CDR3: CASSSPRGREDAFGANVLTF. The CDR3 DNA reads as TGTGCCAGCAGCTCCCCTAGGGGCCGGGAGGACGCTTTTGGGGCCAACGTCCTGACTTTC.

The chain combines TRBV5-8 with TRBJ1-1; 7 positions match TRBD1. The germline V gene has CDR1 SGHTS and CDR2 YDEGEE. The CDR3 is 14 amino acids. Germline trimming cut 3 bases from V and 1 base from J; bases unmatched to any gene: 3. For the CDR3, the DNA is TGTGCCAGCAGCTACAGGGGAGGGAACACTGAAGCTTTCTTT. It yields the protein CASSYRGGNTEAFF.

There are many counts of this clonotype. The chain employs TRBV3-1 and TRBJ2-7; a weak D match, TRBD2 (6 bases). Deletions cut 0 bases from V and 1 base from J, with 10 bases between. This CDR3 comprises 15 residues. Germline loops: CDR1 LGHDT, CDR2 YNNKEL (reference sequence). This CDR3 reads CASSQDLSGSYEQYF. CDR3 nucleotide sequence: TGTGCCAGCAGCCAAGACCTTAGCGGTTCCTACGAGCAGTACTTC.

With regard to this clonotype: A much larger clonotype is one base distant, so this may be a read error. The chain links TRBV20-1 to TRBJ1-1, with D perhaps TRBD1 (5 bases). Germline lookup yields CDR1 DFQATT and CDR2 SNEGSKA (reference sequence). The CDR3 is made up of 14 amino acids. Trimming left V 6 bases short and J 4 bases short, with 18 bases between. The CDR3 DNA sequence: TGCAGTGCCGACAATGACGGGGCGAGCACTGAAGCTTTCTTT. It encodes CSADNDGASTEAFF.

This clonotype occurred many times. The gene calls are TRBV30 and TRBJ2-3; a weak D match, TRBD1 (5 bases). Germline values: CDR1 GTSNPN, CDR2 SVGIG (reference sequence). Trimming removed 8 bases at V and 1 base at J, with 10 bases between. The CDR3 length is 12 residues. CDR3 bases: TGTGCCCGTTGGGGCGGCACAGATACGCAGTATTTT. This sequence encodes CARWGGTDTQYF.

This clonotype has at least ten counts. The V call is TRBV11-1, the J call TRBJ2-7; D is possibly TRBD2 (6 bases). The V gene's germline CDR1 is SGHAT and CDR2 FQDESV (reference sequence). V lost 8 bases to trimming and J lost 0 bases, with 11 bases between them. The CDR3 length is 13 residues. CDR3 DNA: TGTGCCAGCCGGGGGACCCACTCCTACGAGCAGTACTTC. Its translation is CASRGTHSYEQYF.